The T cell receptor beta chain under discussion was sequenced for a study of blood T cell repertoires in COVID-19. Profiling relied on immunoSEQ multiplex PCR, and the TCRdb table lists in-frame clones only, not all of them. In the table there are roughly 220,000 clones, over 75% of which are singletons. V trimming: 4 bases; J trimming: 7 bases; junction bases outside the gene matches: 11. CDR3 length: 16 amino acids. Germline values: CDR1 SGDLS, CDR2 YYNGEE. The material sequenced was PBMCs or T cells enriched from blood (not recorded which). The TCR was taken from a woman aged 18-29 years in a cohort exposed to, infected with or recovered from COVID-19 (not recorded which). This rearrangement joins TRBV9 to TRBJ2-2; 9 nucleotides line up with TRBD1. The CDR3 spells CASSPPRDRAFGELFF. The DNA for the CDR3 is TGTGCCAGCAGCCCACCCCGGGACAGGGCTTTCGGGGAGCTGTTTTTT.